The T cell receptor (beta chain) under discussion was sequenced for a study of post-analysis software for immune sequencing data. About the research overall: Included among the disease courses, which were recorded for the cohort, were relapsing-remitting, secondary progressive and progressive-relapsing multiple sclerosis.

The CDR3 extends over 14 amino acids. Trimming at V came to 4 bases and at J to 8 bases, leaving 8 bases not matched to a gene. Germline CDR1 and CDR2: SGHRS and YFSETQ. TCR beta cDNA libraries had unique molecular identifiers. Approximately 500,000 cDNA molecules were recovered from an input of roughly 0.95 to 10 million T cells. TCRdb ran MiXCR on the PCR reads and lists one entry per CDR3 protein. The sample has fewer than 850,000 distinct CDR3 sequences, roughly 29% seen once. Study-wide results and limits: F measure clustering grouped samples strongly by preparation batch. Normalized Chao1 diversity was significantly lower in multiple sclerosis patients than in controls. Relative to controls, patients had about five TRBV segments at higher frequency, with TRBV5-6, TRBV5-1 and TRBV20-1 among these.

Concerning this clonotype itself: Its matching antigen is unknown.

This clonotype was obtained from a girl between 5 and 17 years old with multiple sclerosis. The chain couples TRBV5-1 to TRBJ1-4; 7 bases align to TRBD1. The sequenced sample consisted of blood. CDR3 region: CASSQGTVEEKLFF. DNA for the CDR3: TGCGCCAGCAGCCAGGGGACAGTCGAAGAAAAACTGTTTTTT.